This T cell receptor beta chain appears in the sequencing data of a study of beta chain features in type 1 diabetes. The study's findings and limits: Moderate but significant shortening of TCRB CDR3s was recorded in all four CD4+ subsets from Type 1 diabetes patients. Patients' naive, central memory and Treg TCRB repertoires seemed closer to one another than those of healthy donors. Patients and controls would share equally any PCR tilt toward shorter templates.

The CDR3 consists of 12 residues. Germline assignment: CDR1 GTSNPN and CDR2 SVGIG (reference sequence). cDNA synthesis used the whole RNA isolate, giving expressed TCRB sequences. TCRdb's copy holds only in-frame clones and misses some; the assay was immunoSEQ multiplex PCR. The table has hundreds of thousands of clones, around an eighth seen once; the top ten hold less than 0.025%. Purity (above 95%) was reached by all sorted populations. A remark on this clone: Its antigen is not identified. The junction shows a germline mismatch at one end, possibly a read error.

This receptor was taken from a man between 18 and 29 years old with type 1 diabetes. The sample comprised naive CD4+ T cells from blood. V gene TRBV30 combines with J gene TRBJ1-2; no clear D. Here the CDR3 reads CALSVDGFGYTF. The CDR3 DNA reads TGTGCCTTGAGTGTCGATGGTTTTGGCTACACCTTC.